This TCR beta chain was recovered during a study of CD8 T cells in ankylosing spondylitis. TCRdb passed the 5' RACE reads through MiXCR, listing each CDR3 protein once. The table lists about 220,000 distinct CDR3 sequences, roughly 24% of them singletons. The germline V and J ends were trimmed by 1 base and 5 bases, with 14 bases remaining between them. CDR1 and CDR2 (germline): SGHTA, FQGNSA. The CDR3 loop spans 16 amino acids. This rearrangement joins TRBV7-2 to TRBJ2-2; TRBD2 might be the D (6 bases). The receptor was derived from a male donor with ankylosing spondylitis or in good health (not recorded which). The sample taken for sequencing was blood, either unsorted or a sorted T cell fraction (not recorded which). CDR3 sequence reads: CASSLVEGLPTGELFF. CDR3 in DNA: TGTGCCAGCAGCTTAGTGGAGGGACTCCCAACCGGGGAGCTGTTTTTT. Using reference TRBV7-2 and TRBJ2-2 for the parts outside the CDR3, the full variable domain is GAGVSQSPSNKVTEKGKDVELRCDPISGHTALYWYRQSLGQGLEFLIYFQGNSAPDKSGLPSDRFSAERTGGSVSTLTIQRTQQEDSAVYLCASSLVEGLPTGELFFGEGSRLTVL.